This entry describes one T cell receptor beta chain. What this receptor recognizes is not known. No quality values exist for individual bases; no much larger clone is one base distant. Other DNA sequences in this specimen translate into the identical CDR3. A distance of 9 bases separates the germline ends of V and J, which lose 0 bases and 2 bases respectively. Based on the germline V gene, the CDR1 and CDR2 sequences are SGHRS and YFSETQ. The CDR3 spans 14 residues, from the cysteine through the phenylalanine. CDR3 DNA is the only sequence kept; it has 42 bases, read in frame from the first base. TCR CDR3 regions were amplified from genomic DNA by multiplex PCR using the deep immunoSEQ assay. Extracted genomic DNA from each cell subset was distributed evenly across all wells of several immunoSEQ 96-well plates, and each plate was treated as a replicate. For sorted subsets, each replicate PCR was loaded with 200 ng genomic DNA, equivalent to 30,000 or so T cell genomes. Purified libraries were quantified with a Qubit 3.0 fluorometer, sized on a Bioanalyzer 2100, and re-quantified with the KAPA Library Quantification kit. A separate single-read 150-cycle Illumina NextSeq 550 flow cell was used to sequence each immunoSEQ 96-well plate. Per the source publication's procedure: Because the immunoSEQ output included only junctional sequences and no quality scores, the filtering could not be the same as the filtering used for full-length reads. To assign V/J genes and CDR3, sequences were annotated using PyIR, a Python wrapper for IgBLAST v1.9, with IMGT germline references. Reads were removed for weak V/J assignments (E-value above 1e-6), missing CDR3, stop codons, out-of-frame junctions, or ambiguous translated residues. V3J clonotypes were defined by identical inferred V gene, J gene, and CDR3 amino acid sequence. The percentage overlap between two repertoires was calculated by dividing the number of shared unique clonotypes by the size of the smaller repertoire. Richness of each repertoire was evaluated using RTK rarefaction, the Chao1 estimator, and Recon v2.1 estimates of unobserved clonotypes. OLGA was used to compute generation probabilities for all TCRbeta clonotypes that the gDNA method yielded from a handful of donors. TCRdb holds this immuneACCESS table with in-frame rearrangements only. Some clones are missing; in checked studies, unresolved V genes explain under half, and the rest has no known cause. The DNA was the basis for D and trimming; V, J and clone size are from that table. This sample is represented by more than 1,200,000 clones; approximately 98.5% of them were singletons. The ten largest clones capture approximately 0.4% of the sample.

The donors were healthy, HIV-negative adults who had no recently reported acute infections or vaccinations. Every donor was a Caucasian adult residing in Nashville, Tennessee, USA. CD4+ T cells were enriched by magnetic negative selection; naive cells were then positively selected on CD45RA, and the negative fraction formed the memory subset. Blood was obtained by leukapheresis, after which PBMCs were separated by Ficoll-Histopaque density gradient centrifugation and cryopreserved in liquid nitrogen vapor phase. Analytical flow cytometry was used to check the purity and quantity of every magnetically sorted T cell population. From each sorted fraction, genomic DNA was isolated and quantified by UV absorbance on a Nanodrop 2000c. This sample was included in a study of shared clonotypes between healthy human individuals (TCRdb year 2020). Regarding the study in general: The cohort comprised two women and three men aged 18 to 49 years. Per donor, leukapheresis produced somewhere between about 0.94 and 9.5 billion PBMCs. To increase sequencing depth and limit assay-specific biases, different laboratories used diverse techniques to prepare libraries and sequence TCR repertoires. To estimate repertoire size and how much clonotype sharing occurs between individuals, the study deeply sequenced the blood TCR repertoires of several healthy adults. For each donor, three plates each were used for CD4 naive and CD4 memory, two plates were used for CD8 naive, and one plate was used for CD8 memory. Broader findings and caveats from the paper: Compared with non-shared clonotypes, the clonotypes found in all four sorted-subset donors had higher generation probabilities. Because the study included only a small number of donors, the genetic and exposure-history diversity represented was limited. Sharing across several donors was observed for 5% to 6.5% of naive CD4, 3% to 4% of naive CD8, over 2% of memory CD4, and over 0.3% of memory CD8 clonotypes. Pairwise subsampling led to the expectation that sequencing depth would affect the degree of clonotype sharing among donors. Rarefaction of sorted-subset datasets indicated incomplete sequencing despite the large sequencing depth. Sampling was restricted to blood, and TCR repertoires in tissue are likely to differ from TCR repertoires in blood. Naive subsets generally had larger estimated clonotype richness than memory subsets.

The rearrangement combines TRBV5-1 with TRBJ2-7; D gene: possibly TRBD2, on 6 matching bases. This clonotype was sampled from a man aged 25 to 40 in good health. Sequencing was performed on naive CD4+ T cells sorted from blood. In light of the paper, this sample's cell subset or site label describes: CD45RA+ positively selected. The bases are TGCGCCAGCAGCTTGGACGGCGGGACCTACGAGCAGTACTTC. Its protein is CASSLDGGTYEQYF.